Included here is one T cell receptor (beta chain) sequence, with context. This CDR3 region has 13 residues. V was clipped by 5 bases and J by 10 bases, with 14 bases between them. The germline CDR1 and CDR2 sequences are SGHTA and FQGTGA. The data were obtained in a study of metastatic and nonmetastatic thyroid tumors. No treatment of any kind had been given to any patient before thyroid surgery. TCRdb recomputed clones from the PCR reads via MiXCR. The sample carries about 20,000 clones, about 24% recorded once. This TCR derives from a female donor with papillary thyroid cancer or a benign thyroid nodule (not recorded which). Some clones in this sample may be carry-over from other donors' samples. Source material: tumor tissue. The genes are TRBV7-3 and TRBJ2-2; D unclear. The CDR3 sequence: CASSARYRVELFF. DNA of the CDR3: TGTGCCAGCAGCGCCAGGTATAGGGTGGAGCTGTTTTTT. Drawing the rest from reference TRBV7-3 and TRBJ2-2, the complete variable domain is GAGVSQTPSNKVTEKGKYVELRCDPISGHTALYWYRQSLGQGPEFLIYFQGTGAADDSGLPNDRFFAVRPEGSVSTLKIQRTERGDSAVYLCASSARYRVELFFGEGSRLTVL.